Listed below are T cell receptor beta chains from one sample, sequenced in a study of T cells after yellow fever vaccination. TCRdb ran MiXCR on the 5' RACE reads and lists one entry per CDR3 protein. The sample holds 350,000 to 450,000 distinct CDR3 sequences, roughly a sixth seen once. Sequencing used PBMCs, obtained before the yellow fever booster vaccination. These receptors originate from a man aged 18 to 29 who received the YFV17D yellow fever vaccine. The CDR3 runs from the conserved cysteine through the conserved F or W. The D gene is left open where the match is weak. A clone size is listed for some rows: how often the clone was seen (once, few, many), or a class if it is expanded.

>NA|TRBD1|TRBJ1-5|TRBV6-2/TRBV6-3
TGTGCCAGCAGTTCGGGACAGGGAGGACAGCCCCAGCATTTT
CASSSGQGGQPQHF
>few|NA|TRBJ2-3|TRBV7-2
TGTGCCAGCAGTGAATTGGGGCAGGGAAGCACAGATACGCAGTATTTT
CASSELGQGSTDTQYF
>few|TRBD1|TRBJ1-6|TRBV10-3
TGTGCCATCAAGGCTGGACAGGGTAATTCACCCCTCCACTTT
CAIKAGQGNSPLHF
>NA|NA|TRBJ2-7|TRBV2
TGTGCCACTGCCTGGGGAAGGGACTACGAGCAGTACTTC
CATAWGRDYEQYF
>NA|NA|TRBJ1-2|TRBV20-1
TGCAGTGCTCTCTCCAACTATGGCTACACCTTC
CSALSNYGYTF
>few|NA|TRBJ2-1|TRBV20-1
TGCAGTGCTCTCGCGGGGTGGGACTCCTACAATGAGCAGTTCTTC
CSALAGWDSYNEQFF
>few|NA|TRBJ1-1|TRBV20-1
TGCAGTGCTACCCAGGACTTGAACACTGAAGCTTTCTTT
CSATQDLNTEAFF
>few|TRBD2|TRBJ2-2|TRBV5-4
TGTGCCAGCAGCTGGGACTATTACACCGGGGAGCTGTTTTTT
CASSWDYYTGELFF
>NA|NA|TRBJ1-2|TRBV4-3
TGCGCCAGCAGCCAAGCGACTTCCGATAGATATGGCTACACCTTC
CASSQATSDRYGYTF
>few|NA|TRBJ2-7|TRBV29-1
TGCAGCGTTGATAAAGGGGGATCGTACGAGCAGTACTTC
CSVDKGGSYEQYF
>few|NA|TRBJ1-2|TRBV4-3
TGCGCCAGCAGCCACCAACTTGGACGGGGCTACACCTTC
CASSHQLGRGYTF
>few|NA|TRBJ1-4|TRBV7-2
TGTGCCAGCAGCCTCTCCTCGGGGCGAGCTAATGAAAAACTGTTTTTT
CASSLSSGRANEKLFF
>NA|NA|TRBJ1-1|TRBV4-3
TGCGCCAGCAGCCAAGAGGCGGCGAACACTGAAGCTTTCTTT
CASSQEAANTEAFF
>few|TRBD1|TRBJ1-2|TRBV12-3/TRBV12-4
TGTGCCAGCAGTTTCGGGACAGGCTATGGCTACACCTTC
CASSFGTGYGYTF
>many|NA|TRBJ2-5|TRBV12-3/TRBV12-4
TGTGCCAGCAGAGGGGCACCTCGAGAGACCCAGTACTTC
CASRGAPRETQYF
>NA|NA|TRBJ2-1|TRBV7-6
TGTGCCAGCAGCAAGCCAGTCGGCGGGGGCCTCTCCTACAATGAGCAGTTCTTC
CASSKPVGGGLSYNEQFF
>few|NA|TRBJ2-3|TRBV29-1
TGCAGCGTTGACGAAGGGGGGCAGGGAGATACGCAGTATTTT
CSVDEGGQGDTQYF
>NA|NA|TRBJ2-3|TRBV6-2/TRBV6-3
TGTGCCAGCAGGCCCTGGGGGGTTCGCCCAGATACGCAGTATTTT
CASRPWGVRPDTQYF
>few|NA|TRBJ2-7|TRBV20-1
TGCAGTGCTACGGATCGCGGGTACGAGCAGTACTTC
CSATDRGYEQYF
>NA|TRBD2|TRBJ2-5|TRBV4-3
TGCGCCAGCAGCCAAGAAAAGCGGGGGGGCCGGGAGACCCAGTACTTC
CASSQEKRGGRETQYF
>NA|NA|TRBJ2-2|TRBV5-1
TGCGCCAGCACAGACTCCTCGGACACCGGGGAGCTGTTTTTT
CASTDSSDTGELFF
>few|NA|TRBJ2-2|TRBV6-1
TGTGCCTGCGCCAGGAACACCGGGGAGCTGTTTTTT
CACARNTGELFF
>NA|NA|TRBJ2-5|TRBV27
TGTGCCAGCAGCGGTTCGGGAAGGACCCAGTACTTC
CASSGSGRTQYF
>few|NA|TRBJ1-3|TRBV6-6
TGTGCCAGCAGGAGGGGGTTCTCTGGAAACACCATATATTTT
CASRRGFSGNTIYF
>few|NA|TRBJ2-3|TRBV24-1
TGTGCCACCAGTGACCCCCGCCGCGGCCATACGCAGTATTTT
CATSDPRRGHTQYF
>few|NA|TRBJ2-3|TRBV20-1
TGCAGTGCTACCCTTGATGGGGCAGATACGCAGTATTTT
CSATLDGADTQYF
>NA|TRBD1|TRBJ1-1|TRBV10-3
TGTGCCATCAGTGCGACAGGGGGCGGGGAGACTGAAGCTTTCTTT
CAISATGGGETEAFF
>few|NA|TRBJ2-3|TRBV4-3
TGCGCCAGCAGCCTAGGAGGGGGGGATAATACGCAGTATTTT
CASSLGGGDNTQYF
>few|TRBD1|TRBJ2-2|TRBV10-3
TGTGCCATCAGCCCCGGGACAGGAGCCACCGGGGAGCTGTTTTTT
CAISPGTGATGELFF
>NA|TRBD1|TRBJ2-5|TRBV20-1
TGCAGTGCTAGGACAGGGATGGCAGAGACCCAGTACTTC
CSARTGMAETQYF
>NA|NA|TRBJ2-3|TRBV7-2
TGTGCCAGCAGAATAGCCGGGGCGGATACGCAGTATTTT
CASRIAGADTQYF
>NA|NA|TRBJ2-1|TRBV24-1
TGTGCCACCAGTGCAGGCAATGAGCAGTTCTTC
CATSAGNEQFF
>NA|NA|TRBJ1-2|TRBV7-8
TGTGCCAGCCGCGTAGACCCGAACTATGGCTACACCTTC
CASRVDPNYGYTF
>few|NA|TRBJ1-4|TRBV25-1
TGTGCCAGCAGTGATAAGTGGGCGGGGGAAAAACTGTTTTTT
CASSDKWAGEKLFF
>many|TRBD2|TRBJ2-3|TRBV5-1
TGCGCCAGCAGCTTAGACAGCGGGGAATCAGATACGCAGTATTTT
CASSLDSGESDTQYF
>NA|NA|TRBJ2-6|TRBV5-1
TGCGCCAGCAGCATTGGCCGCGGTGGGGCCAACGTCCTGACTTTC
CASSIGRGGANVLTF
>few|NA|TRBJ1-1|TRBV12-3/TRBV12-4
TGTGCCAGCAGACCACAGGTTTTGGCCACTGAAGCTTTCTTT
CASRPQVLATEAFF
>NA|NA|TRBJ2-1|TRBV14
TGTGCCAGCAGCCAAGTACACTACTACAATGAGCAGTTCTTC
CASSQVHYYNEQFF
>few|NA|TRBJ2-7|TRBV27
TGTGCCAGCAGTTTGAAGGGCCACGAGCAGTACTTC
CASSLKGHEQYF
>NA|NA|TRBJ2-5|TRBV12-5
TGTGCTAGTGAACCAGGGGCTACGGAAGAGACCCAGTACTTC
CASEPGATEETQYF
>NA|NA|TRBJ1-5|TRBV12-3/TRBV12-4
TGTGCCAGCAGTCTTACCGACGGGAATCAGCCCCAGCATTTT
CASSLTDGNQPQHF
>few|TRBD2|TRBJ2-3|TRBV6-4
TGTGCCAGCAGTGACTCCATAGCGGGGTCTGGCACAGATACGCAGTATTTT
CASSDSIAGSGTDTQYF
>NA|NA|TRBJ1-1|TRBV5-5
TGTGCCAGCAGCCGTGGACAGTCATATAACACTGAAGCTTTCTTT
CASSRGQSYNTEAFF
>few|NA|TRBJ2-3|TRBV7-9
TGTGCCAGCGATCGGGGGACAGAACACACAGATACGCAGTATTTT
CASDRGTEHTDTQYF
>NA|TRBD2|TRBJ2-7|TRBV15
TGTGCCACCAGCAGAGGTCGGGGCGGGAGCTCCTACGAGCAGTACTTC
CATSRGRGGSSYEQYF
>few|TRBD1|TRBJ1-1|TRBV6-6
TGTGCCAGCAGTTACCTCACCGACAGGGGGAACACTGAAGCTTTCTTT
CASSYLTDRGNTEAFF
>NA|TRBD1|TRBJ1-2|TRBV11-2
TGTGCCAGCAGCCCCCGGCCCTCAGGGGGCGAAGGCCGGGGCTACACCTTC
CASSPRPSGGEGRGYTF
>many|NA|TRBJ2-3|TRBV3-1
TGTGCCAGCAGTTCGAGCGGCTTCAGCACAGATACGCAGTATTTT
CASSSSGFSTDTQYF
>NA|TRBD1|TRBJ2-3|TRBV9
TGTGCCAGCAGCGTAGCCCCCTCCCTTAGAACAGGGGAAGATACGCAGTATTTT
CASSVAPSLRTGEDTQYF
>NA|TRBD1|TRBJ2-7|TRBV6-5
TGTGCCAGCAGTTACTCGCTGGACAGGGGCTACGAGCAGTACTTC
CASSYSLDRGYEQYF
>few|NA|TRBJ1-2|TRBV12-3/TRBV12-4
TGTGCCAGCAGTGGGGCCCCGAGTCTATATGGCTACACCTTC
CASSGAPSLYGYTF
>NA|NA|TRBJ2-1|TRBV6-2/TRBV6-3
TGTGCCAGCAGCTTTGGGACGGGAAAATACAATGAGCAGTTCTTC
CASSFGTGKYNEQFF
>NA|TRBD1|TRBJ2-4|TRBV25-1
TGTGCCAGCAGTGGGGGGACAGGTAGCTTGGGAAACATTCAGTACTTC
CASSGGTGSLGNIQYF
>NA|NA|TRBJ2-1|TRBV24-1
TGTGCCACCAGTGACCCGAGCGCTGACTCCTACAATGAGCAGTTCTTC
CATSDPSADSYNEQFF
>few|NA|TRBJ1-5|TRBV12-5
TGTGCTAGTGGTCCGGTGGGGGGTCATGCTAGCAATCAGCCCCAGCATTTT
CASGPVGGHASNQPQHF